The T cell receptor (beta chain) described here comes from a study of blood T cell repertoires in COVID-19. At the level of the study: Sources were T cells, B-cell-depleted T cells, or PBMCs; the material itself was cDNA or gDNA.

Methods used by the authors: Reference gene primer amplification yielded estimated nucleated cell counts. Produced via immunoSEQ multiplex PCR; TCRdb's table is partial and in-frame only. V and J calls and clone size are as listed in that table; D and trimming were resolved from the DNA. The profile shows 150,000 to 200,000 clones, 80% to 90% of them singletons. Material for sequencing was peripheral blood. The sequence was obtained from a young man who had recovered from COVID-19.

CDR3 DNA sequence: TGTGCCAGCAGTCGCGGGAGCTCCTACGAGCAGTACTTC. Encoded protein: CASSRGSSYEQYF. This chain joins TRBV2 and TRBJ2-7; 7 nucleotides line up with TRBD2. J gave up 0 bases and V 5 bases, and 1 base lay outside the gene matches. Per the germline V gene, CDR1 is SNHLY and CDR2 is FYNNEI. This CDR3 is 13 amino acids long.